This TCR beta chain emerged from a study of blood T cell repertoires in COVID-19. Study summary: PBMCs, B-cell-depleted T cells, or T cells were the source of the cDNA or gDNA that made up the material.

Methods used by the authors: Counts of nucleated cells, estimated from reference gene primer amplification, were obtained. Using immunoSEQ multiplex PCR, the repertoire was profiled, and TCRdb retains in-frame clones only, with some absent. From that table come the V and J calls and clone size; the DNA was used to work out D and trimming. This table holds under 250,000 clones, roughly 80% found once. Trimming took 4 bases from V and 0 from J; bases not matched to a gene: 4. This CDR3 has 15 residues. Germline assignment: CDR1 LGHDT and CDR2 YNNKEL (reference sequence). Specimen: peripheral blood. The TCR originated in a man aged 50 to 59 with active or convalescent COVID-19. This chain joins TRBV3-1 (or the pseudogene TRBV3-2) and TRBJ2-7, with TRBD1 matching over 9 bases. As DNA, the CDR3 is TGTGCCAGCAGCCCGGGACAGGGAGGCTCCTACGAGCAGTACTTC. This gives the protein CASSPGQGGSYEQYF.